This T cell receptor (beta chain) originates from a study of shared clonotypes between healthy human individuals. Overall study: CD4 naive and CD4 memory each took three plates per donor, while CD8 naive took two and CD8 memory one. Points from the study as a whole: Generally, naive subsets (rather than memory subsets) showed larger estimated richness.

V lost 4 bases and J lost 5, with 10 bases in between. The CDR3 contains 13 residues. Germline V CDR1 and CDR2: SGHRS, YFSETQ. Comments on this clone: Its specificity is not known.

A roughly 220 ng quantity of DNA, 25,000 to 30,000 T cell genomes, went into the sorted-subset replicate PCRs. In the source study's methods: ImmunoSEQ gave junction-only sequences without quality scores, so filtering differed. Profiled with immunoSEQ multiplex PCR; TCRdb holds only in-frame clones, not every one. V and J calls and clone size are copied from that table; D and trimming were computed from the DNA. The table records some 1,600,000 clones, 95% to 99% of them present only once. The chain couples TRBV5-1 to TRBJ2-1; D might be TRBD1 (6 bases). This receptor was obtained from a man under 40 in good health. The sequenced material came from naive CD4+ T cells sorted from blood. Subset: CD45RA+ positively selected. The CDR3 DNA reads TGCGCCAGCAGCGAAGGGACAAACAATGAGCAGTTCTTC. Amino acids: CASSEGTNNEQFF.